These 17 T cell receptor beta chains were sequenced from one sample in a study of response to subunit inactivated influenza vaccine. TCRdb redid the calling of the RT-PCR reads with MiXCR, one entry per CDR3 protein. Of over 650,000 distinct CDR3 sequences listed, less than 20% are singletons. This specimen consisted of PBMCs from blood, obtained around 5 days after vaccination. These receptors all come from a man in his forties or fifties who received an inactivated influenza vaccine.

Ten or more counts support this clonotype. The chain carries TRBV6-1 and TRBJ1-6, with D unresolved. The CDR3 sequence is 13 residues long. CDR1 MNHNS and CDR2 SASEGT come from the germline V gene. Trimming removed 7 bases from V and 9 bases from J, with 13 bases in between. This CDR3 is CASTTGAASPLHF. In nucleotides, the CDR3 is TGTGCCAGCACTACGGGAGCGGCTTCACCCCTCCACTTT.

The CDR3 loop reads CASSLGQGVEQFF. CDR3 bases: TGTGCCAGCAGCCTGGGACAGGGAGTTGAGCAGTTCTTC. The chain uses TRBV7-3 and TRBJ2-1, with 9 nucleotides matching TRBD1. V was pared by 5 bases and J by 9 bases, with 5 bases of the junction left unmatched. The CDR3 contains 13 residues. Germline V gene data show CDR1 as SGHTA and CDR2 as FQGTGA.

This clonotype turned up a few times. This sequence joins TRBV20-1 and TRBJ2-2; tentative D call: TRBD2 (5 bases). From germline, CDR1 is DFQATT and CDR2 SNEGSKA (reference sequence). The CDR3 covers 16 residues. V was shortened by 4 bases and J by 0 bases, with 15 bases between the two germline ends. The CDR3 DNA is TGCAGTGCTACCGCGGGCGGCAGAGCGAACACCGGGGAGCTGTTTTTT. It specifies CSATAGGRANTGELFF.

The CDR3 sequence is CACDREKNYGYTF. In DNA, the CDR3 is TGTGCCTGCGACAGGGAGAAGAACTATGGCTACACCTTC. J is TRBJ1-2 and V is TRBV30, with TRBD1 matching over 7 bases. With V trimmed by 6 bases and J by 2 bases, 6 bases remained unmatched. The length of the CDR3 is 13 residues. CDR1 is GTSNPN, CDR2 SVGIG, per germline (reference sequence).

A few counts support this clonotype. The CDR3 sequence is CASRGTGGQYGYTF. In nucleotides, the CDR3 is TGTGCCAGCAGGGGGACAGGTGGGCAGTATGGCTACACCTTC. V gene TRBV12-3 or TRBV12-4 combines with J gene TRBJ1-2, with TRBD1 matching over 8 bases. The length of the CDR3 is 14 residues. Trimming cost V 6 bases and J 5 bases; bases outside gene matches: 8.

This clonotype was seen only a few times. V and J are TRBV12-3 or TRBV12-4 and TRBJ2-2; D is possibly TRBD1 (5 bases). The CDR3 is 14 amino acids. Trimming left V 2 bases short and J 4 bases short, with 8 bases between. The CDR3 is CASSLQGITGELFF. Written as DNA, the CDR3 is TGTGCCAGCAGTTTACAGGGTATCACCGGGGAGCTGTTTTTT.

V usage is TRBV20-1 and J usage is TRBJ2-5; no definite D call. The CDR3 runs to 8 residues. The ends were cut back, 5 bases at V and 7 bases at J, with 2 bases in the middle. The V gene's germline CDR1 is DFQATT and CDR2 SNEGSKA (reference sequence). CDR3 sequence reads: CSAPTQYF. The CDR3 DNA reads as TGCAGTGCTCCGACCCAGTACTTC.

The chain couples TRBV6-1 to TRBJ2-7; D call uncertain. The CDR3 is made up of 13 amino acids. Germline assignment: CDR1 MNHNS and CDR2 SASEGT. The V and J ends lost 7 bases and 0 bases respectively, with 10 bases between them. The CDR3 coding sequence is TGTGCCAGCAAAGCAGGCCACTCCTACGAGCAGTACTTC. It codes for CASKAGHSYEQYF.

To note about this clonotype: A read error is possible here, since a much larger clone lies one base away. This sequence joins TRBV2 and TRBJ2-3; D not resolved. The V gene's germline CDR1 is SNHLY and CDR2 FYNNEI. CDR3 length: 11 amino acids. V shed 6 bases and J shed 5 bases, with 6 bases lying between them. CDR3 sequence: CASRLQDTQYF. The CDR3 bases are TGTGCCAGCAGGTTACAAGATACGCAGTATTTT.

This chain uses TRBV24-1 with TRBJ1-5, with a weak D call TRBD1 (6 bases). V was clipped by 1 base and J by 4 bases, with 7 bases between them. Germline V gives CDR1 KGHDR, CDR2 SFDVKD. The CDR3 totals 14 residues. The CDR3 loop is CATSDLGGNQPQHF. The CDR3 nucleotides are TGTGCCACCAGTGATTTAGGGGGTAATCAGCCCCAGCATTTT.

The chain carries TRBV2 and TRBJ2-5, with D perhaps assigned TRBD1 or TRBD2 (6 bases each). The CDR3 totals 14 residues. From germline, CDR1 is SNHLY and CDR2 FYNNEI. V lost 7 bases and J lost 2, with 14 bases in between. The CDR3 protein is CASKFGGRQETQYF. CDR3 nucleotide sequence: TGTGCCAGCAAATTTGGGGGGCGGCAAGAGACCCAGTACTTC.

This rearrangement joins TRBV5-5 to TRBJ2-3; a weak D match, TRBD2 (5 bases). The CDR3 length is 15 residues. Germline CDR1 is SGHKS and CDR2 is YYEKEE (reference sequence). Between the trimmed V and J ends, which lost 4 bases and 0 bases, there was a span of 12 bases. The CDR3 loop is CASSIRLPSTDTQYF. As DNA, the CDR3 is TGTGCCAGCAGCATCAGACTACCGAGCACAGATACGCAGTATTTT.

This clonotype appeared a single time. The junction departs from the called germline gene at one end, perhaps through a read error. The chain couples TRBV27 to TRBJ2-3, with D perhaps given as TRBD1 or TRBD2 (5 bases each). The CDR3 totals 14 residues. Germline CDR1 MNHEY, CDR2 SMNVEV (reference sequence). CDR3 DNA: TGTGCCAGCAGCCTCCGGGACGCCACAGATGCGCAGTATTTT. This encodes CASSLRDATDAQYF.

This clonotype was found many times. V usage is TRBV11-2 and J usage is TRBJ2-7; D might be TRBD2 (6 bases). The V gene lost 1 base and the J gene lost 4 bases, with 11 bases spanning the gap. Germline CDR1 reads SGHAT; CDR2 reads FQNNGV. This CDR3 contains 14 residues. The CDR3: CASSLVAGWYEQYF. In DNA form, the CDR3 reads TGTGCCAGCAGCTTAGTTGCGGGATGGTACGAGCAGTACTTC. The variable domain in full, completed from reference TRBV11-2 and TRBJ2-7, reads EAGVAQSPRYKIIEKRQSVAFWCNPISGHATLYWYQQILGQGPKLLIQFQNNGVVDDSQLPKDRFSAERLKGVDSTLKIQPAKLEDSAVYLCASSLVAGWYEQYFGPGTRLTVT.

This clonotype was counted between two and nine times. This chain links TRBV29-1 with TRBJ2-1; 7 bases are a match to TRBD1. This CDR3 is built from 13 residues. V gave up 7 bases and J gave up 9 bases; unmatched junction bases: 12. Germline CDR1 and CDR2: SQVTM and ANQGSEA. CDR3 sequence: CSAAIKQGLEQFF. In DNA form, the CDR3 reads TGCAGCGCCGCTATAAAACAGGGGCTTGAGCAGTTCTTC.

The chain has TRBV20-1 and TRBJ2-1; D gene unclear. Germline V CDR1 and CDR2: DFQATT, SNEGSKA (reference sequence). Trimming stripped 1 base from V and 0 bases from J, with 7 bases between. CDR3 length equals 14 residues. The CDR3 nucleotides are TGCAGTGCTAGAGGGCTGAGCTCCTACAATGAGCAGTTCTTC. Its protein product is CSARGLSSYNEQFF.

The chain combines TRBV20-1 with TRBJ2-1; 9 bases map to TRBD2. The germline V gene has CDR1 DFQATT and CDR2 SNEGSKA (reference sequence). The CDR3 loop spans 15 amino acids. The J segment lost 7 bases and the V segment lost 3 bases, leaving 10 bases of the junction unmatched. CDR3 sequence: CSASDGGRAVNEQFF. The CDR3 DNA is TGCAGTGCTAGCGACGGCGGGAGGGCCGTAAATGAGCAGTTCTTC.